This T cell receptor (beta chain) was found in a study of a mutant IDH1 vaccine in newly diagnosed glioma. Overall study results and limits: Pseudoprogression looked unconnected to shifts in top peripheral T cell clonotypes.

Generated by immunoSEQ multiplex PCR, the TCRdb table keeps only in-frame clones and is missing some. The sample includes more than 55,000 clones, roughly 80% of them seen just once. Germline-derived CDR1 and CDR2 are LGHNA and YSLEER. J gave up 12 bases and V 0 bases, and 3 bases lay outside the gene matches. This CDR3 has 13 residues. As for time point: week 11, during vaccination. With topical imiquimod, each dose of the vaccine consisted of 300 ug of mutant IDH1 20-mer peptide. Donors' newly diagnosed IDH1-mutant WHO grade 3 or 4 astrocytomas lacked nuclear ATRX. A single count supports this clone. Its antigen is not identified.

Sequenced here: PBMCs, sampled from a glioma patient whose treatment included an IDH1 peptide vaccine. This receptor was identified in a man between 25 and 39 years old with glioma. This chain uses TRBV4-3 with TRBJ2-1; 9 bases align to TRBD1. This chain's CDR3 is CASSQDRGQGQFF. The DNA for the CDR3 is TGCGCCAGCAGCCAAGATAGGGGACAGGGGCAGTTCTTC.